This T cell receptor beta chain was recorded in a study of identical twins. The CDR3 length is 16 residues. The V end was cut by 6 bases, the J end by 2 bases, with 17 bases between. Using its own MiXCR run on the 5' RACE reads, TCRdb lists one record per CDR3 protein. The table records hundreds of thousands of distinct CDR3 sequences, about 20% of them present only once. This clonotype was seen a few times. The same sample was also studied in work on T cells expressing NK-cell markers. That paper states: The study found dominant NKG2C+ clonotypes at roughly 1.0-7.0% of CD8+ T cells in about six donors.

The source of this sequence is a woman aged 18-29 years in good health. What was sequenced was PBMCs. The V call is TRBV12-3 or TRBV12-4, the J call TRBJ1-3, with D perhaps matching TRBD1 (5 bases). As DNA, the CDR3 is TGTGCCAGCAGGGAGGCGGGGCAAGCACCTGGAAACACCATATATTTT. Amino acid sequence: CASREAGQAPGNTIYF.